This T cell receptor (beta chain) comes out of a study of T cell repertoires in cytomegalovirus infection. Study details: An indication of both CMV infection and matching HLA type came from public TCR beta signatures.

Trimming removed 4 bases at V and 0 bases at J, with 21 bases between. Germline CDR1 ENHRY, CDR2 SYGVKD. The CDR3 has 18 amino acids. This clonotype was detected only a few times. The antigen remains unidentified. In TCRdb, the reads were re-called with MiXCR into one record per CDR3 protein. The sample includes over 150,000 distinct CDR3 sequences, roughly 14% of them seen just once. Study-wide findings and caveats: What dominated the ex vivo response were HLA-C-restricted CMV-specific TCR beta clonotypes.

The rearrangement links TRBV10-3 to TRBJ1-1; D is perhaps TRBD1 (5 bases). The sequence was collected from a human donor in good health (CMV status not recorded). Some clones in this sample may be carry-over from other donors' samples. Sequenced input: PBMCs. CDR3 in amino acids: CAISGPPKGNRMNTEAFF. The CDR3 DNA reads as TGTGCCATCAGTGGTCCCCCCAAGGGGAATCGGATGAACACTGAAGCTTTCTTT.